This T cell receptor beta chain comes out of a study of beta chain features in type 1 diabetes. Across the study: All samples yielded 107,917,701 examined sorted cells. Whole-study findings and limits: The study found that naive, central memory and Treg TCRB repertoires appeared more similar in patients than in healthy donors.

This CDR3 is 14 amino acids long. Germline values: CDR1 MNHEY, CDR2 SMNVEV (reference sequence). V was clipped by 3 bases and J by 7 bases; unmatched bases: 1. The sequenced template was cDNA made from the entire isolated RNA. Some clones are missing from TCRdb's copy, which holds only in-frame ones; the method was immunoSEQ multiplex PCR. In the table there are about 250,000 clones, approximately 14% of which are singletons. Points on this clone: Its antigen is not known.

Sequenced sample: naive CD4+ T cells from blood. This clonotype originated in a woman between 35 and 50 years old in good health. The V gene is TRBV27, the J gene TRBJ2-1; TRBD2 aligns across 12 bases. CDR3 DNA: TGTGCCAGCAGTTTGACTAGCGGGGGTAATGAGCAGTTCTTC. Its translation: CASSLTSGGNEQFF.